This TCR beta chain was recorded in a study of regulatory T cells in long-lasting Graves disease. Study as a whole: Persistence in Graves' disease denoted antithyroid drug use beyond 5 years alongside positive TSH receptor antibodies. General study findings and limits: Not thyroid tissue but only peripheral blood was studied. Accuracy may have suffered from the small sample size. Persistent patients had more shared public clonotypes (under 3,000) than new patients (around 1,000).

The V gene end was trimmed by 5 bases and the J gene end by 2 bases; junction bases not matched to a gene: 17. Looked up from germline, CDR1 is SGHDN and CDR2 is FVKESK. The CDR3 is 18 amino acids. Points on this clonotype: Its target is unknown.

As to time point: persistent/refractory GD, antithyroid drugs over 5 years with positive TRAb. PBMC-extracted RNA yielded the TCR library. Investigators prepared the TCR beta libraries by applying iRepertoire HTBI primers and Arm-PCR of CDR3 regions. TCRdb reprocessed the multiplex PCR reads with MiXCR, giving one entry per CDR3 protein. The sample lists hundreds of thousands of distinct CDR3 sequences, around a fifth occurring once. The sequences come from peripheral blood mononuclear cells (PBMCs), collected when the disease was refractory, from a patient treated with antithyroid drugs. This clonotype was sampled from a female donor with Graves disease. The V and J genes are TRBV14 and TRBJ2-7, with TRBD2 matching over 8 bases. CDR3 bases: TGTGCCAGCAGCGCTACGCCGGGACTAGAGATGAGAACCTACGAGCAGTACTTC. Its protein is CASSATPGLEMRTYEQYF.